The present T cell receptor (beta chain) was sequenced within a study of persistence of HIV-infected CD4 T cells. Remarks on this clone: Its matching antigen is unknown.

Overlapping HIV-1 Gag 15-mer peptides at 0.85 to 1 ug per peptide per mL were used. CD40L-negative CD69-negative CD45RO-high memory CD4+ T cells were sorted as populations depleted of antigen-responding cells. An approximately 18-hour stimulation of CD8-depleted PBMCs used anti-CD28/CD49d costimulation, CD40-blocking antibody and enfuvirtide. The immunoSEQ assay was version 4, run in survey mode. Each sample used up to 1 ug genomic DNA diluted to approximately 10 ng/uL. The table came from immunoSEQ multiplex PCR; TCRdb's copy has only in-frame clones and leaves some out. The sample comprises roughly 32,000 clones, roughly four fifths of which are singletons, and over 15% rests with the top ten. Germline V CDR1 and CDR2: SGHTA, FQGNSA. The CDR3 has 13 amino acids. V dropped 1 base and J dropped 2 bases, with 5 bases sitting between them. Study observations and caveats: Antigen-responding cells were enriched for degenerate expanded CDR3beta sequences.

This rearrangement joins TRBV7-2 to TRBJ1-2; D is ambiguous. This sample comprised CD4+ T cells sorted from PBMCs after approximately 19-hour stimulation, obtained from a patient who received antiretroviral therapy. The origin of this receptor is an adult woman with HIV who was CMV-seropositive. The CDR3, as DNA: TGTGCCAGCAGCTTAGATCAGAACTATGGCTACACCTTC. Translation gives CASSLDQNYGYTF.